The 24 T cell receptor beta chains below come from one sample, sequenced in a study of post-analysis software for immune sequencing data. Study-wide results and limits: The five TRBV segments detected at higher frequency in patients than in controls included TRBV5-6, TRBV5-1 and TRBV20-1.

The antigens these receptors bind are not known. Unique molecular identifiers were built into the TCR beta cDNA libraries. TCRdb reprocessed the PCR reads via MiXCR and lists one record per CDR3 protein. The sample has more than 500,000 distinct CDR3 sequences; roughly 34% are singletons. Input material: blood. All receptors come from a girl under 18 with multiple sclerosis.

As regards this clonotype: At one of its ends the junction is not consistent with the germline gene, which may arise from a read error. The chain joins TRBV7-9 to TRBJ2-3; 13 nucleotides match TRBD2. Germline values: CDR1 SEHNR, CDR2 FQNEAQ (reference sequence). There are 17 residues in the CDR3. The chain's CDR3 is CASSQGTSGVHTDMQYF. As DNA, the CDR3 is TGTGCCAGCAGTCAAGGGACTAGCGGGGTTCACACAGATATGCAGTATTTT.

This chain joins TRBV4-1 and TRBJ1-2, with 11 positions matching TRBD1. V lost 3 bases, J lost 5 bases, and 8 bases stayed unmatched. Germline CDR1 MGHRA, CDR2 YSYEKL. The CDR3 runs to 16 residues. DNA for the CDR3: TGCGCCAGCAGCCATTTTGGACAGGGGGCGCGTTATGGCTACACCTTC. As protein: CASSHFGQGARYGYTF.

Worth noting for this clonotype: Possible read error: a much larger clone is one base away. The final CDR3 position lacks the conserved phenylalanine or tryptophan, pointing to a likely read error. The rearrangement uses TRBV5-1 and TRBJ2-3, with D possibly matching TRBD1 (5 bases). Trimming removed 0 bases at V and 3 bases at J, with 5 bases between. In germline, CDR1 is SGHRS, CDR2 YFSETQ. The CDR3 consists of 13 residues. The CDR3, as DNA: TGCGCCAGCAGCTTGGACAGGACAGATACGCAGTATTTG. This codes for CASSLDRTDTQYL.

The chain uses TRBV7-9 and TRBJ2-7; 8 nucleotides match TRBD2. V shed 2 bases and J 7 bases; nucleotides not matched to a gene: 13. Germline-derived CDR1 and CDR2 are SEHNR and FQNEAQ (reference sequence). The CDR3 spans 16 residues. CDR3 region: CASSLRGGNIYNEQYF. The CDR3 coding sequence is TGTGCCAGCAGCTTACGGGGGGGGAACATATACAATGAGCAGTACTTC.

This chain joins TRBV5-6 and TRBJ2-5; D remains ambiguous. Germline values: CDR1 SGHDT, CDR2 YYEEEE. V was pared by 0 bases and J by 2 bases, with 11 bases between. The CDR3 has 15 residues. CDR3 amino acids: CASSLEERGQETQYF. CDR3 DNA: TGTGCCAGCAGCTTGGAGGAGCGCGGACAAGAGACCCAGTACTTC.

The chain uses TRBV3-1 and TRBJ2-4, with a possible D match to TRBD2 (6 bases). The last part of the DNA fits TRBJ2-7 better; the J call may be wrong. CDR1 and CDR2 from the germline V gene are LGHDT and YNNKEL (reference sequence). CDR3 length: 13 residues. The CDR3 DNA sequence: TGTGCCAGCAGCCAGGCCGGGACTCGCGAGCAGTACTTC. Translating it yields CASSQAGTREQYF.

The V and J genes are TRBV5-1 and TRBJ2-4; unclear D gene. CDR1 and CDR2 (germline): SGHRS, YFSETQ. Trimming shortened V by 4 bases and J by 1 base, and 15 bases separated the two germline ends. This CDR3 has 16 amino acids. This CDR3 is CASSAVVQRAKNIQYF. The CDR3 DNA follows: TGCGCCAGCAGCGCAGTAGTCCAGAGGGCCAAAAACATTCAGTACTTC.

The rearrangement joins TRBV4-1 to TRBJ1-5; D is uncertain. CDR3 length: 15 amino acids. CDR1 MGHRA and CDR2 YSYEKL come from the germline V gene. V lost 0 bases and J 1 base, leaving 7 bases between the germline ends. CDR3 residues: CASSQDERSNQPQHF. The DNA for the CDR3 is TGCGCCAGCAGCCAAGATGAACGGAGCAATCAGCCCCAGCATTTT.

This clonotype was found a few times. This chain uses TRBV7-3 with TRBJ2-1, with D uncertain. The CDR3 runs to 13 residues. CDR1 and CDR2 (germline): SGHTA, FQGTGA. Trimming cost V 5 bases and J 8 bases, with 13 bases left between them. CDR3 nucleotides: TGTGCCAGCAGCGAAAGGCACAGCTATGAGCAGTTCTTC. Its protein is CASSERHSYEQFF. Drawing the rest from reference TRBV7-3 and TRBJ2-1, the complete variable domain is GAGVSQTPSNKVTEKGKYVELRCDPISGHTALYWYRQSLGQGPEFLIYFQGTGAADDSGLPNDRFFAVRPEGSVSTLKIQRTERGDSAVYLCASSERHSYEQFFGPGTRLTVL.

This clonotype came up a few times. V is TRBV20-1 and J is TRBJ1-4; 7 nucleotides agree with TRBD1. Trimming cost V 6 bases and J 4 bases; bases outside gene matches: 8. Germline assignment: CDR1 DFQATT and CDR2 SNEGSKA (reference sequence). CDR3 length: 14 amino acids. This CDR3 reads CSAAKGQNNEKLFF. The CDR3 DNA is TGCAGTGCGGCAAAGGGACAGAATAATGAAAAACTGTTTTTT.

This clonotype appeared a single time. The chain employs TRBV6-2 or TRBV6-3 and TRBJ2-3, with D possibly TRBD2 on 5 matching bases. The CDR3 totals 15 residues. Per the germline V gene, CDR1 is MNHEY and CDR2 is SVGEGT. The V end lost 2 bases, the J end lost 3 bases, and 12 bases lay between the germline ends. The DNA for the CDR3 is TGTGCCAGCAGTTACGACGTAGCGTGGACAGATACGCAGTATTTT. Amino acid sequence: CASSYDVAWTDTQYF.

This clonotype was seen only a few times. The genes are TRBV6-5 and TRBJ1-4; no reliable D call. Trimming cost V 2 bases and J 0 bases, with 13 bases left between them. The CDR3 extends over 17 amino acids. Germline V gives CDR1 MNHEY, CDR2 SVGAGI. The CDR3 nucleotides read TGTGCCAGCAGTTACCTCTCGGACCACTCAACTAATGAAAAACTGTTTTTT. Its protein product is CASSYLSDHSTNEKLFF.

The chain joins TRBV25-1 to TRBJ1-2; D gene ambiguous. From germline, CDR1 is MGHDK and CDR2 SYGVNS. The CDR3 has 11 residues. Trimming took off 3 bases at V and 7 bases at J, with 6 bases between the two ends. This chain's CDR3 is CASSDTVGYTF. The DNA for the CDR3 is TGTGCCAGCAGTGACACCGTTGGCTACACCTTC.

This chain connects TRBV27 to TRBJ1-2; D might be TRBD1 (5 bases). The CDR3 totals 15 residues. The V gene lost 6 bases and the J gene lost 5 bases, with 19 bases spanning the gap. The V gene's germline CDR1 is MNHEY and CDR2 SMNVEV (reference sequence). CDR3 DNA: TGTGCCAGCAGAGGGGCAGGTGGGACTCCGTATGGCTACACCTTC. Its translation is CASRGAGGTPYGYTF.

CDR3 residues: CASSEAMGSNQPQHF. The CDR3 DNA sequence: TGTGCCAGCAGTGAAGCGATGGGTAGCAATCAGCCCCAGCATTTT. V is TRBV6-1 and J is TRBJ1-5; D not certain. V lost 0 bases and J 0 bases, leaving 6 bases between the germline ends. CDR3 size: 15 residues. From germline, CDR1 is MNHNS and CDR2 SASEGT.

V is TRBV5-1 and J is TRBJ2-5, with 7 bases aligning to TRBD2. Germline loops: CDR1 SGHRS, CDR2 YFSETQ. The CDR3 has 14 residues. Trimming took 2 bases from V and 0 from J; bases not matched to a gene: 1. The CDR3, as DNA: TGCGCCAGCAGCTTCGGACTAGACCAAGAGACCCAGTACTTC. This encodes CASSFGLDQETQYF.

V and J are TRBV6-5 and TRBJ2-2; tentative D call: TRBD2 (7 bases). The CDR3 contains 16 residues. CDR1 MNHEY and CDR2 SVGAGI come from the germline V gene. Trimming stripped 7 bases from V and 3 bases from J, with 18 bases between. In nucleotides, the CDR3 is TGTGCCAGCAAACATCCGGCGGGGGCGGACACCGGGGAGCTGTTTTTT. It yields the protein CASKHPAGADTGELFF.

The gene calls are TRBV4-2 and TRBJ1-5; possibly TRBD1 for D (6 bases). Germline CDR1 and CDR2: LGHNA and YNFKEQ. CDR3 length equals 17 residues. With 3 bases removed from V and 3 bases from J, the gap between germline ends came to 18 bases. CDR3 DNA: TGTGCCAGCAGCCAGGGTACAGGGAACAGCATCAATCAGCCCCAGCATTTT. Its protein product is CASSQGTGNSINQPQHF.

This clonotype has a handful of counts. In nucleotides, the CDR3 is TGCGCCAGCAGCCAATTTGACAGGGGGCAGACCCAGTACTTC. As protein: CASSQFDRGQTQYF. The chain has TRBV4-1 and TRBJ2-5, with 10 bases fitting TRBD1. From germline, CDR1 is MGHRA and CDR2 YSYEKL. With 2 bases clipped from V and 6 bases from J, the junction kept 3 bases outside the gene matches. This CDR3 spans 14 amino acids.

This chain links TRBV10-3 with TRBJ2-7; possible D gene TRBD2, 6 bases. V gave up 6 bases and J gave up 1 base, with 13 bases separating them. Germline values: CDR1 ENHRY, CDR2 SYGVKD. CDR3 length equals 14 residues. CDR3 region: CAISPGRYSYEQYF. Written as DNA, the CDR3 is TGTGCCATCAGCCCGGGGAGGTATTCCTACGAGCAGTACTTC.

This chain joins TRBV5-1 and TRBJ2-1, with TRBD2 identical over 7 bases. Germline-derived CDR1 and CDR2 are SGHRS and YFSETQ. The CDR3 sequence is 15 residues long. The J segment lost 8 bases and the V segment lost 0 bases, leaving 8 bases of the junction unmatched. The CDR3 coding sequence is TGCGCCAGCAGCTTGGTAGCGGGTGGGCCCTATGAGCAGTTCTTC. It yields the protein CASSLVAGGPYEQFF.

There are a few counts of this clonotype. In DNA, the CDR3 is TGTGCCAGCAGTGGACGGGACAGGGGGACTGGGGCCAACGTCCTGACTTTC. Its translation is CASSGRDRGTGANVLTF. The chain is built from TRBV28 and TRBJ2-6; 11 bases agree with TRBD1. In germline, CDR1 is MDHEN, CDR2 SYDVKM. The CDR3 covers 17 residues. After removal of 5 bases from V and 2 bases from J, the junction contained 5 bases not matched to a gene.

The chain's CDR3 is CASSLALLGGRGYTF. In DNA, the CDR3 is TGTGCCAGCAGTTTAGCCCTTCTAGGGGGCAGAGGCTACACCTTC. This chain links TRBV12-3 or TRBV12-4 with TRBJ1-2; 7 nucleotides agree with TRBD1. V was clipped by 0 bases and J by 8 bases; unmatched bases: 9. The CDR3 length is 15 residues.

This clonotype was recorded a few times. V and J are TRBV7-2 and TRBJ2-7; tentative D call: TRBD2 (5 bases). Between the trimmed V and J ends, which lost 5 bases and 5 bases, there was a span of 16 bases. Germline values: CDR1 SGHTA, CDR2 FQGNSA. The CDR3 runs to 14 residues. The CDR3 loop reads CASSEPTPGDEQYF. CDR3 in DNA: TGTGCCAGCAGCGAACCCACCCCCGGGGACGAGCAGTACTTC.